The 16 T cell receptor beta chains given below trace back to one sample, sequenced in a study of T cells in Graves' hyperthyroidism and ophthalmopathy. Regions amplified from RNA transcripts were the TCR beta CDR3 regions. The TCR CDR3 first-round RT-PCR relied on the HTBI primer set. Each CDR3 protein is one row after TCRdb ran MiXCR on the multiplex PCR reads. This sample yields about 340,000 distinct CDR3 sequences, of which 15% to 20% are seen a single time; around 47% belongs to the top ten. Source material: blood. The receptor set was obtained from a woman aged 50 to 65 with Graves' hyperthyroidism.

Written as DNA, the CDR3 is TGTGCCAGCAGTTTAGGAAGTCTAGCGGGAGATACCCTTGGGGAGCAGTACTTC. The encoded protein is CASSLGSLAGDTLGEQYF. This rearrangement joins TRBV27 to TRBJ2-7; 10 bases match TRBD2. V lost 2 bases to trimming and J lost 7 bases; unmatched junction nucleotides: 17. This CDR3 has 18 residues. Germline CDR1 reads MNHEY; CDR2 reads SMNVEV (reference sequence).

This clonotype was seen many times. The J gene is TRBJ2-1, the V gene TRBV7-9; D could derive from TRBD1 or TRBD2 (5 bases each). The V gene lost 6 bases and the J gene lost 6 bases, with 9 bases spanning the gap. This CDR3 spans 12 amino acids. Germline V gene sequence: CDR1 SEHNR, CDR2 FQNEAQ (reference sequence). The DNA of the CDR3 is TGTGCCAGCAGTCGGGACCGCAATGAGCAGTTCTTC. Its translation is CASSRDRNEQFF.

This clonotype was detected many times. The CDR3 coding sequence is TGCGCCAGCAGCTTGCAGGGGGCATTTACTGAAGCTTTCTTT. This codes for CASSLQGAFTEAFF. This sequence joins TRBV5-1 and TRBJ1-1; 8 bases match TRBD1. Germline CDR1 and CDR2: SGHRS and YFSETQ. This CDR3 is 14 amino acids long. J gave up 5 bases and V 1 base, and 4 bases lay outside the gene matches.

This clonotype was detected ten times or more. The chain uses TRBV2 and TRBJ2-3; TRBD2 matches at 7 bases. The CDR3 has 14 residues. Trimming removed 5 bases from V and 6 bases from J; junction bases left unmatched: 8. Germline CDR1 is SNHLY and CDR2 is FYNNEI. The CDR3 sequence: CASSLTSQRDTQYF. Here the CDR3 DNA reads TGTGCCAGCAGTTTGACTAGCCAGCGGGATACGCAGTATTTT.

The chain uses TRBV10-3 and TRBJ1-1, with D possibly matching TRBD1 (5 bases). The CDR3 runs 15 residues. Germline-derived CDR1 and CDR2 are ENHRY and SYGVKD. Trimming took off 3 bases at V and 1 base at J, with 12 bases between the two ends. The CDR3 region has the DNA TGTGCCATCAGTGATGGGGGGGGGGGGAACACTGAAGCTTTCTTT. Encoded protein: CAISDGGGGNTEAFF.

This clonotype has only a few counts. V is TRBV15 and J is TRBJ1-2; possible D gene TRBD1, 6 bases. From germline, CDR1 is LNHNV and CDR2 YYDKDF (reference sequence). The CDR3 totals 16 residues. V dropped 1 base and J dropped 0 bases, with 12 bases sitting between them. CDR3 sequence: CATSRGGGITNYGYTF. DNA of the CDR3: TGTGCCACCAGCAGAGGAGGGGGGATTACTAACTATGGCTACACCTTC.

This clonotype was counted a few times. The rearrangement joins TRBV10-3 to TRBJ1-4; D call uncertain. This CDR3 has 14 residues. Trimming pared 3 bases from V and 5 bases from J, leaving 10 bases between. Germline CDR1 ENHRY, CDR2 SYGVKD. In DNA, the CDR3 is TGTGCCATCAGTGAAGACGAAGGAAATGAAAAACTGTTTTTT. Protein: CAISEDEGNEKLFF.

In its sample, this clonotype was seen many times. The chain has TRBV6-1 and TRBJ2-5; 8 bases agree with TRBD2. The germline V gene has CDR1 MNHNS and CDR2 SASEGT. The CDR3 is made up of 14 amino acids. With 7 bases clipped from V and 3 bases from J, the junction kept 7 bases outside the gene matches. CDR3 sequence reads: CASNPGGGEETQYF. The CDR3 DNA follows: TGTGCCAGCAACCCCGGGGGGGGGGAAGAGACCCAGTACTTC.

This clonotype was seen a handful of times. The chain is built from TRBV6-2 or TRBV6-3 and TRBJ1-2; 8 bases line up with TRBD1. V trimming: 5 bases; J trimming: 1 base; junction bases outside the gene matches: 9. CDR3 length equals 16 residues. The germline V gene encodes CDR1 MNHEY and CDR2 SVGEGT. This CDR3 reads CASSRRTGNLNYGYTF. The CDR3 nucleotides read TGTGCCAGCAGTCGTCGGACAGGGAATCTTAACTATGGCTACACCTTC.

The chain has TRBV5-1 and TRBJ2-5; D might be TRBD1 or TRBD2, each matching 6 bases. This CDR3 region has 17 residues. The germline gives CDR1 SGHRS, CDR2 YFSETQ. The V and J ends lost 0 bases and 2 bases respectively, with 17 bases between them. The CDR3 here is CASSLAPGDITQETQYF. The CDR3 region has the DNA TGCGCCAGCAGCTTGGCCCCGGGGGACATAACACAAGAGACCCAGTACTTC.

This chain joins TRBV5-1 and TRBJ2-5; D is unclear. The germline V gene encodes CDR1 SGHRS and CDR2 YFSETQ. The germline V and J ends were trimmed by 7 bases and 2 bases, with 15 bases remaining between them. The CDR3 contains 14 residues. The CDR3 region has the DNA TGCGCCAGCGCCTCCGGCACAGTTCAAGAGACCCAGTACTTC. Amino acids: CASASGTVQETQYF.

There are many counts of this clonotype. This sequence joins TRBV10-3 and TRBJ2-1, with D unclear. Trimming cost V 0 bases and J 7 bases, with 4 bases left between them. The CDR3 sequence is 12 residues long. Germline V gene sequence: CDR1 ENHRY, CDR2 SYGVKD. The CDR3 DNA follows: TGTGCCATCAGTGAGTCGGCAAATGAGCAGTTCTTC. It is translated as CAISESANEQFF.

This clonotype was observed a few times. The chain recombines TRBV4-2 with TRBJ1-5, with D unresolved. Germline V gene lookup returns CDR1 LGHNA and CDR2 YNFKEQ. With 0 bases removed from V and 2 bases from J, the gap between germline ends came to 8 bases. This CDR3 has 15 residues. CDR3 amino acids: CASSQDSQGNQPQHF. CDR3 bases: TGTGCCAGCAGCCAAGATTCGCAGGGCAATCAGCCCCAGCATTTT.

This clonotype was counted between two and nine times. CDR3 sequence (DNA): TGTGCCAGCAGCTTGGGTGGTGGTCGTACTGAAGCTTTCTTT. Translation gives CASSLGGGRTEAFF. The chain uses TRBV7-9 and TRBJ1-1; D unclear. The length of the CDR3 is 14 residues. CDR1 SEHNR and CDR2 FQNEAQ come from the germline V gene (reference sequence). V was shortened by 3 bases and J by 5 bases, with 13 bases between the two germline ends.

This chain connects TRBV3-1 to TRBJ2-1, with 8 bases matching TRBD1. Germline V gene sequence: CDR1 LGHDT, CDR2 YNNKEL (reference sequence). The CDR3 is made up of 15 amino acids. V lost 2 bases to trimming and J lost 7 bases; unmatched junction nucleotides: 7. The CDR3 loop is CASSQTGQGRNEQFF. CDR3 coding DNA: TGTGCCAGCAGCCAAACTGGACAGGGTAGAAATGAGCAGTTCTTC.

This clonotype showed up many times. The chain employs TRBV28 and TRBJ2-7; 7 bases are a match to TRBD2. The CDR3 is 15 residues long. Germline V gene data show CDR1 as MDHEN and CDR2 as SYDVKM. J gave up 2 bases and V 5 bases, and 9 bases lay outside the gene matches. The CDR3 DNA sequence: TGTGCCAGCAGTAGCGGGAAAAAATTAACCTACGAGCAGTACTTC. It codes for CASSSGKKLTYEQYF.